The next 3 T cell receptor beta chains were all read from a single sample in a study of T cells in Graves' hyperthyroidism and ophthalmopathy. There were TCR beta CDR3 regions amplified from RNA transcripts. An initial round of RT-PCR targeting the TCR CDR3 relied on the HTBI primer set. From the multiplex PCR reads, TCRdb called clonotypes with MiXCR, one entry per CDR3 protein. This table holds about 320,000 distinct CDR3 sequences, 16% found once. Source material: blood. Source of these receptors: a man aged 25-40 years with Graves' hyperthyroidism.

The chain joins TRBV19 to TRBJ1-1, with TRBD1 matching 12 bases. The CDR3 has 15 amino acids. The V and J ends lost 6 bases and 5 bases, in that order; junction bases with no gene match: 7. Germline V CDR1 and CDR2: LNHDA, SQIVND (reference sequence). CDR3 sequence: CASRPPGQGATEAFF. The CDR3 bases are TGTGCCAGTAGGCCTCCGGGACAGGGGGCTACTGAAGCTTTCTTT.

The CDR3 protein is CAISTGNYGYTF. The CDR3 region has the DNA TGTGCCATCAGCACGGGAAACTATGGCTACACCTTC. V gene TRBV10-3 combines with J gene TRBJ1-2; unclear D gene. This CDR3 comprises 12 residues. Looked up from germline, CDR1 is ENHRY and CDR2 is SYGVKD. V dropped 6 bases and J dropped 2 bases, with 7 bases sitting between them.

Remarks on this clonotype: A much bigger clone sits one base away, suggesting this may be a read error. The rearrangement joins TRBV12-3 or TRBV12-4 to TRBJ2-4; the D is unclear. The CDR3 contains 17 residues. CDR3 sequence: CTSSLFPESVSKNIQYF. CDR3 in DNA: TGTACCAGCAGTTTATTTCCGGAGTCGGTATCCAAAAACATTCAGTACTTC.